Listed below are T cell receptor beta chains from one sample, sequenced in a study of blood T cell repertoires in COVID-19. Using immunoSEQ multiplex PCR, the repertoire was profiled, and TCRdb retains in-frame clones only, with some absent. Of around 250,000 clones listed, about nine tenths were seen once; the top ten hold about 2.2%. The sample consisted of peripheral blood. Source of these receptors: a young man who had recovered from COVID-19. CDR3s include the opening cysteine and the closing phenylalanine or tryptophan. The D gene is left open where the match is weak. Not every row has a clone size; where given, it reads once, few, many or a size class.

clone size,J gene,D gene,V gene,CDR3 protein,CDR3 DNA
NA,TRBJ2-7,NA,TRBV19,CASSLGLSKWEQYF,TGTGCCAGTAGTTTGGGACTTTCCAAGTGGGAGCAGTACTTC
NA,TRBJ2-7,TRBD1,TRBV2,CASSLSRTGDYEQYF,TGTGCCAGCAGTCTCAGTAGGACAGGGGACTACGAGCAGTACTTC
NA,TRBJ2-4,TRBD2,TRBV2,CASSIQGTSGGVSAKNIQYF,TGTGCCAGCAGTATTCAAGGGACTAGCGGGGGGGTTTCTGCCAAAAACATTCAGTACTTC
NA,TRBJ2-3,NA,TRBV5-8,CASSLRLHTADTQYF,TGTGCCAGCAGCTTACGACTGCATACTGCAGATACGCAGTATTTT
few,TRBJ2-7,NA,TRBV10-3,CASRRQGNEQYF,TGTGCCTCCCGGCGGCAGGGCAACGAGCAGTACTTC
NA,TRBJ1-2,NA,TRBV6-2/TRBV6-3,CASSSQVFYGYTF,TGTGCCAGCAGTTCGCAGGTTTTCTATGGCTACACCTTC
NA,TRBJ1-1,TRBD1,TRBV5-1,CATHRGGADTEAFF,TGCGCCACCCATAGAGGGGGCGCGGACACTGAAGCTTTCTTT
NA,TRBJ2-3,TRBD2,TRBV5-4,CASSLTGAGFSTDTQYF,TGTGCCAGCAGTTTGACGGGAGCGGGGTTTAGCACAGATACGCAGTATTTT
NA,TRBJ2-1,TRBD2,TRBV11-3,CASSSGTSGGHEQFF,TGTGCCAGCAGCTCTGGGACTAGCGGGGGCCATGAGCAGTTCTTC
NA,TRBJ2-7,NA,TRBV5-1,CASSQGTVAGEQYF,TGCGCCAGCAGCCAAGGGACCGTGGCGGGGGAGCAGTACTTC
NA,TRBJ2-3,NA,TRBV5-4,CASSSGGTSTDTQYF,TGTGCCAGCAGTAGTGGAGGGACTAGCACAGATACGCAGTATTTT
NA,TRBJ2-7,TRBD2,TRBV6-2/TRBV6-3,CASSYPVRGAYEQYF,TGTGCCAGCAGTTACCCAGTCCGGGGGGCCTACGAGCAGTACTTC
once,TRBJ2-3,TRBD2,TRBV24-1,CATTRGGSTDTQYF,TGTGCCACCACCCGGGGGGGAAGCACAGATACGCAGTATTTT
NA,TRBJ1-6,NA,TRBV27,CASSTRGGNNSPLHF,TGTGCCAGCAGTACCCGGGGAGGGAACAATTCACCCCTCCACTTT
NA,TRBJ1-6,NA,TRBV10-3,CAISGTGLGSPLHF,TGTGCCATCAGTGGTACAGGGCTAGGATCACCCCTCCACTTT
NA,TRBJ2-2,TRBD1,TRBV11-3,CASSTNGQGSGELFF,TGTGCCAGCAGCACAAATGGACAGGGGTCCGGGGAGCTGTTTTTT
NA,TRBJ1-1,TRBD1,TRBV5-1,CASSLAGQGKTEAFF,TGCGCCAGCAGCTTGGCCGGACAGGGGAAGACTGAAGCTTTCTTT